The sequence of this T cell receptor (beta chain) was determined in a study of blood T cell repertoires in COVID-19. Study-level information: T cells, B-cell-depleted T cells, or PBMCs supplied cDNA or gDNA.

The method was immunoSEQ multiplex PCR; TCRdb's version includes in-frame clones alone and lacks a portion of them. The sample has about 240,000 clones, roughly 90% seen once. Ages ranged from roughly 18 to 100 years, with residence in around 24 US areas. Grouping used clinical history reported by participants in a survey and questionnaire. Donors in Cohort 3 who had recovered were those with two negative PCRs, healthcare professional clearance, or resolution of their symptoms. V dropped 2 bases and J dropped 8; count of bases not matched to a gene: 6. The CDR3 runs 17 residues. Germline loops: CDR1 SNHLY, CDR2 FYNNEI.

The rearrangement links TRBV2 to TRBJ2-1; 16 nucleotides match TRBD2. Material: PBMCs or T cells enriched from blood (not recorded which). This sequence originates from a man aged 35-49 years who had recovered from COVID-19. CDR3 loop: CASSEWGLAGGRDEQFF. CDR3 bases: TGTGCCAGCAGTGAATGGGGACTAGCGGGGGGGCGCGATGAGCAGTTCTTC.